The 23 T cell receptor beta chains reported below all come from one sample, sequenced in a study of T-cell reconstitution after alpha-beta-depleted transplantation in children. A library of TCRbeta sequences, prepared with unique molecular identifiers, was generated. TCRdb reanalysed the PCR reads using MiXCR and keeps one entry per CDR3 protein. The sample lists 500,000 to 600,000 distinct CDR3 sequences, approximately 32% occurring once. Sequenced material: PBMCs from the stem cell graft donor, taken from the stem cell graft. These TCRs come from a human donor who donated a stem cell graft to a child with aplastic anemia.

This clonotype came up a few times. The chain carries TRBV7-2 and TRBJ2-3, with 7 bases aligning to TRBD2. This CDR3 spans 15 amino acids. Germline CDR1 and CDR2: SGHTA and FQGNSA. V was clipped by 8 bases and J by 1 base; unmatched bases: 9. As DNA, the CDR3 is TGTGCCAGCGTTTCAATGGCGGGAGGCACAGATACGCAGTATTTT. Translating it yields CASVSMAGGTDTQYF.

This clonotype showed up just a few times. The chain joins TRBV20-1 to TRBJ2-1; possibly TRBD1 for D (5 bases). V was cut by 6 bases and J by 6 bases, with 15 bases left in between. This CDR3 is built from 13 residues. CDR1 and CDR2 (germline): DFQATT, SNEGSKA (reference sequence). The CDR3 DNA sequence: TGCAGTGCACAACACAGGAAACCCAATGAGCAGTTCTTC. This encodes CSAQHRKPNEQFF.

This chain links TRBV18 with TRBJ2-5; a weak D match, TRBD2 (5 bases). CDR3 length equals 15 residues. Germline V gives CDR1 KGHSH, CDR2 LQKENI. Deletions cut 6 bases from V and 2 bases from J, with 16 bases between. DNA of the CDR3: TGTGCCAGCTCGCCTTCATTGAGCGGTCAAGAGACCCAGTACTTC. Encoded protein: CASSPSLSGQETQYF.

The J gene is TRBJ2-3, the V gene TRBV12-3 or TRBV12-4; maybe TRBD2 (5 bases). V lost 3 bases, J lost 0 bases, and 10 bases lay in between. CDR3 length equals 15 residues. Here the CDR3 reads CASSLVARSTDTQYF. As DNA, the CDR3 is TGTGCCAGCAGTTTGGTAGCGCGTAGCACAGATACGCAGTATTTT.

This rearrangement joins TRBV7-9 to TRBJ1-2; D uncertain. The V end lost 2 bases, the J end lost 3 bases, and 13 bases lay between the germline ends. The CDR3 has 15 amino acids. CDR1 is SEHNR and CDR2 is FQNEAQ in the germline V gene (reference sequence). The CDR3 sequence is CASSLTTTSYYGYTF. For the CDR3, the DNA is TGTGCCAGCAGCTTAACGACAACCTCGTACTATGGCTACACCTTC.

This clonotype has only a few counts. CDR3 nucleotides: TGTGCCAGCAGTTTGTCAGCGGGTGGCTACACCTTC. It yields the protein CASSLSAGGYTF. V is TRBV28 and J is TRBJ1-2; no clear D. V gave up 3 bases and J gave up 7 bases, with 9 bases separating them. CDR1 and CDR2 from the germline V gene are MDHEN and SYDVKM. CDR3 length: 12 amino acids.

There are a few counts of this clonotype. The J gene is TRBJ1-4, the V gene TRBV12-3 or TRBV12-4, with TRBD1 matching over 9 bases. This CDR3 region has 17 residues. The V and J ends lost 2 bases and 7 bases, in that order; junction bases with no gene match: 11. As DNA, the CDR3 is TGTGCCAGCAGTTTACCGCGGGACAGGGAAGGTGGTGAAAAACTGTTTTTT. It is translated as CASSLPRDREGGEKLFF.

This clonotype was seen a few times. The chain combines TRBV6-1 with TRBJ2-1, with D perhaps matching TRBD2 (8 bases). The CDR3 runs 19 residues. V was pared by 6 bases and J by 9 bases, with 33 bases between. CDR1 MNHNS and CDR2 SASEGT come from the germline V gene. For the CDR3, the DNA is TGTGCCAGCAGCACATCGGCAGGGGGGCGGCGGCGGGAGGTGGGTGAGCAGTTCTTC. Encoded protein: CASSTSAGGRRREVGEQFF.

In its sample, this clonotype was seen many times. CDR3 sequence: CSVEDRNTEAFF. In DNA, the CDR3 is TGCAGCGTTGAGGACAGGAACACTGAAGCTTTCTTT. V gene TRBV29-1 combines with J gene TRBJ1-1; D possibly corresponds to TRBD1 (6 bases). The germline V gene encodes CDR1 SQVTM and CDR2 ANQGSEA. The V gene lost 3 bases and the J gene lost 1 base, with 6 bases spanning the gap. CDR3 length equals 12 residues. The full variable domain, rest sourced from reference TRBV29-1 and TRBJ1-1, is SAVISQKPSRDICQRGTSLTIQCQVDSQVTMMFWYRQQPGQSLTLIATANQGSEATYESGFVIDKFPISRPNLTFSTLTVSNMSPEDSSIYLCSVEDRNTEAFFGQGTRLTVV.

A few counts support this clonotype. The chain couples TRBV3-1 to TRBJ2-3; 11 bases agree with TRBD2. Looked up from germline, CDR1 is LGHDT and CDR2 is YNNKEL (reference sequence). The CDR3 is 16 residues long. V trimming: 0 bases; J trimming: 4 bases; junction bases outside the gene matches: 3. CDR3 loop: CASSQELAGASDTQYF. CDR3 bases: TGTGCCAGCAGCCAAGAACTAGCGGGAGCGTCAGATACGCAGTATTTT.

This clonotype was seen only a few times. The CDR3 protein is CASSFQVGGQTEAFF. The CDR3 region has the DNA TGCGCCAGCAGCTTCCAAGTGGGGGGGCAGACTGAAGCTTTCTTT. The V gene is TRBV5-1, the J gene TRBJ1-1; D may be TRBD1 (6 bases). Germline V gives CDR1 SGHRS, CDR2 YFSETQ. V was pared by 2 bases and J by 5 bases, with 16 bases between. This CDR3 contains 15 residues.

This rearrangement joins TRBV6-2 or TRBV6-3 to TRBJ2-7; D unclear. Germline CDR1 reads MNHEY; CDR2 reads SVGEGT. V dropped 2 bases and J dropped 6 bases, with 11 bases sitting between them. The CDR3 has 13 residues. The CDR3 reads CASSYAETSEQYF. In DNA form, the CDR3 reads TGTGCCAGCAGTTACGCGGAGACCTCCGAGCAGTACTTC.

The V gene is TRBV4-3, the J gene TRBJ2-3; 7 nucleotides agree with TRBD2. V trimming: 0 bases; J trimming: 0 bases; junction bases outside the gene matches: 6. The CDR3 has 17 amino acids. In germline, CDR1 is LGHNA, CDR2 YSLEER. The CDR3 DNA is TGCGCCAGCAGCCAAGAAATAGCGGGTACTAGCACAGATACGCAGTATTTT. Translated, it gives CASSQEIAGTSTDTQYF.

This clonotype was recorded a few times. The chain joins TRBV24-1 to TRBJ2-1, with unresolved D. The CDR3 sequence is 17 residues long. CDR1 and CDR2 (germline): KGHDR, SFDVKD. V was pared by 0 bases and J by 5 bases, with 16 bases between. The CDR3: CATSDLPRDRAHNEQFF. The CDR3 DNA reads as TGTGCCACCAGTGATTTGCCTAGGGATAGGGCCCACAATGAGCAGTTCTTC.

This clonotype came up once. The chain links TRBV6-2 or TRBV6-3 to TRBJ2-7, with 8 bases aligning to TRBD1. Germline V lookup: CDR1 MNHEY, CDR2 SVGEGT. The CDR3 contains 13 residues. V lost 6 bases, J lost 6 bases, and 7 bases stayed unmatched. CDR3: CASSRQGIGEQYV. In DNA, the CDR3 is TGTGCCAGCAGCCGACAGGGGATCGGCGAGCAGTACGTC.

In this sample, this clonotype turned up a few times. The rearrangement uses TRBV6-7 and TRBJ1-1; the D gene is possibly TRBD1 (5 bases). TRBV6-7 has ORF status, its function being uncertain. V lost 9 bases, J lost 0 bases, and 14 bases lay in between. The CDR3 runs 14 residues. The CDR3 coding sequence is TGTGCCAGGGTCCTTCGGGGGATGAACACTGAAGCTTTCTTT. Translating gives CARVLRGMNTEAFF.

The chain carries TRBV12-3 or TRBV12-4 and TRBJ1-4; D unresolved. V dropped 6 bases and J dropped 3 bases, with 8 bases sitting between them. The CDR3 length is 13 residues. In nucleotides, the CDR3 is TGTGCCAGCAGCTTCCTCGCTAATGAAAAACTGTTTTTT. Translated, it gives CASSFLANEKLFF.

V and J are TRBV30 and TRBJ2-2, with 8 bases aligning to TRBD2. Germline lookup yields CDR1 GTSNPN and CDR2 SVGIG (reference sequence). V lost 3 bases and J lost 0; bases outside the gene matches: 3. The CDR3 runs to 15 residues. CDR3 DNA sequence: TGTGCCTGGAGCAAGGGACTAGCGAACACCGGGGAGCTGTTTTTT. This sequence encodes CAWSKGLANTGELFF.

The CDR3 sequence is CATSRDLQEETQYF. The CDR3 DNA is TGTGCCACCAGCAGAGATTTACAGGAGGAGACCCAGTACTTC. This sequence joins TRBV15 and TRBJ2-5; D perhaps matches TRBD1 (5 bases). This CDR3 spans 14 amino acids. Germline CDR1 LNHNV, CDR2 YYDKDF (reference sequence). The germline V and J ends were trimmed by 0 bases and 5 bases, with 10 bases remaining between them.

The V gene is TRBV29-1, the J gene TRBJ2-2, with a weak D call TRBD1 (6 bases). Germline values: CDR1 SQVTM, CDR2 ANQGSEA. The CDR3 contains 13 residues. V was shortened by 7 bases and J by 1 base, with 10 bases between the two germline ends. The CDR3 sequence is CSGQQGNTGELFF. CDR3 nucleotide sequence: TGCAGCGGACAACAGGGGAACACCGGGGAGCTGTTTTTT.

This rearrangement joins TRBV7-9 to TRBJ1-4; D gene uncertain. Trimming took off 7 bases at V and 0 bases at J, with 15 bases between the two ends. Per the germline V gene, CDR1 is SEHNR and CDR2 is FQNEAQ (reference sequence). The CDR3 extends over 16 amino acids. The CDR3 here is CASTLIGGATNEKLFF. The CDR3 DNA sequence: TGTGCCAGCACTCTCATCGGCGGGGCAACTAATGAAAAACTGTTTTTT.

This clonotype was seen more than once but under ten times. CDR3 protein: CASSSNPGLAGEGFF. CDR3 coding DNA: TGTGCCAGCAGCTCCAACCCGGGACTAGCGGGAGAAGGCTTCTTC. V gene TRBV11-2 combines with J gene TRBJ2-1; TRBD2 aligns across 14 bases. Germline lookup yields CDR1 SGHAT and CDR2 FQNNGV. CDR3 length: 15 residues. Trimming removed 4 bases from V and 16 bases from J; junction bases left unmatched: 12.

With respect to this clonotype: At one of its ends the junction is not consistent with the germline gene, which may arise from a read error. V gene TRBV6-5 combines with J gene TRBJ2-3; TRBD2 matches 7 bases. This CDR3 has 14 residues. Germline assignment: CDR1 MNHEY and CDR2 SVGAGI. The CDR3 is CASSSGTTADKQYF. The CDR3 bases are TGTGCCAGCAGTTCCGGGACTACTGCAGATAAGCAGTATTTT.